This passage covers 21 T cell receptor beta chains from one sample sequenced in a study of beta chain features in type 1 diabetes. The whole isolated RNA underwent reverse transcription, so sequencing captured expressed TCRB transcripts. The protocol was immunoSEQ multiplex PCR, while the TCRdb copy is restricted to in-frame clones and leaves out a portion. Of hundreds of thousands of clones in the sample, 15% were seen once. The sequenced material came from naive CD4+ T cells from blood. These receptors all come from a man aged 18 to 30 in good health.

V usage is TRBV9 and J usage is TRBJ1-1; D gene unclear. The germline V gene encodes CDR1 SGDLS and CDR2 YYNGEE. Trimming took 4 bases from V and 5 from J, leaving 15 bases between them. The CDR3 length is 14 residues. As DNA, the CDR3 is TGTGCCAGCAGCTCCCATCTTGGGATGACTGAAGCTTTCTTT. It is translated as CASSSHLGMTEAFF.

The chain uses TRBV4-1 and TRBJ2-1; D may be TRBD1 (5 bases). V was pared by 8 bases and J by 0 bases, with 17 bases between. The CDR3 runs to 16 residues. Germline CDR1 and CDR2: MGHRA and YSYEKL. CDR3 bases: TGCGCCAGCGCTACTTACCGGACAAGCTCCTACAATGAGCAGTTCTTC. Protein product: CASATYRTSSYNEQFF.

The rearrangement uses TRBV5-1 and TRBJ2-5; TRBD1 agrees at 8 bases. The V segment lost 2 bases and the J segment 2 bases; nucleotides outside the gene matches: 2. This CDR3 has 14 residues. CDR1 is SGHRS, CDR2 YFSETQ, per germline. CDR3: CASSFQGAQETQYF. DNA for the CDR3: TGCGCCAGCAGCTTTCAGGGGGCACAAGAGACCCAGTACTTC.

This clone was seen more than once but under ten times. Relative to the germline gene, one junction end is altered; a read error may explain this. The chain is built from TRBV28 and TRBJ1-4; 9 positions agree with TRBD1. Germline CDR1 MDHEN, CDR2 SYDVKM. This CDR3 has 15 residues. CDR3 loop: CASSSGQGPYETLFF. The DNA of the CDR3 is TGTGCCAGCAGTTCGGGACAGGGCCCTTATGAAACACTGTTTTTT. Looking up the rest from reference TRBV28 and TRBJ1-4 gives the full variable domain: DVKVTQSSRYLVKRTGEKVFLECVQDMDHENMFWYRQDPGLGLRLIYFSYDVKMKEKGDIPEGYSVSREKKERFSLILESASTNQTSMYLCASSSGQGPYETLFFGSGTQLSVL.

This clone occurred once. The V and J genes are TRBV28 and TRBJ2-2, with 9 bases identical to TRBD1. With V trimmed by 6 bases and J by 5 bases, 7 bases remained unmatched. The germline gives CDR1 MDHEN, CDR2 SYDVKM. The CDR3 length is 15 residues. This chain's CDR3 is CASSSTGGRTGELFF. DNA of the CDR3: TGTGCCAGCAGCTCTACAGGGGGCCGGACCGGGGAGCTGTTTTTT.

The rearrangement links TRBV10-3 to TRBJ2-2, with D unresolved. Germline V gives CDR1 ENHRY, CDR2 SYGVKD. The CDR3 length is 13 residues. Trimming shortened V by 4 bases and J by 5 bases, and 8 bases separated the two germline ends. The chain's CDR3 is CAISGLSTGELFF. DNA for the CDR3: TGTGCCATCAGTGGCTTAAGTACCGGGGAGCTGTTTTTT.

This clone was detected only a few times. In DNA, the CDR3 is TGTGCCAGCAGTCTAGGGAAACGGGGCTCCTACAATGAGCAGTTCTTC. Encoded protein: CASSLGKRGSYNEQFF. This rearrangement joins TRBV11-3 to TRBJ2-1; D might be TRBD2 (5 bases). With 6 bases removed from V and 0 bases from J, the gap between germline ends came to 15 bases. The CDR3 has 16 residues. CDR1 SGHNT and CDR2 YENEEA come from the germline V gene.

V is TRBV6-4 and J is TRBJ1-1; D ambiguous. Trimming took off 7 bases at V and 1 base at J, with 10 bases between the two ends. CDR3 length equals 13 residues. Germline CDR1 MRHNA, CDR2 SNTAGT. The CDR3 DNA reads TGTGCCAGCAAGAGGGATGGGAACACTGAAGCTTTCTTT. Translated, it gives CASKRDGNTEAFF.

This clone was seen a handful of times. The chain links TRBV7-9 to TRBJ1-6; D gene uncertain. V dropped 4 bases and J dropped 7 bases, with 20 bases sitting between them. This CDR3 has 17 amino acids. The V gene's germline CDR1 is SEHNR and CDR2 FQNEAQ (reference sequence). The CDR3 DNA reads TGTGCCAGCAGCTCGGGCCCGACTTCCGTGAGGAATTCACCCCTCCACTTT. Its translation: CASSSGPTSVRNSPLHF.

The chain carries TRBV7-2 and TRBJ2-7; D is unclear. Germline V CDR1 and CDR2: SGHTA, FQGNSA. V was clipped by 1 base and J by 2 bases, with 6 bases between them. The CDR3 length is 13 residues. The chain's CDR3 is CASSLEVAYEQYF. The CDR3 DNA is TGTGCCAGCAGCTTAGAAGTTGCCTACGAGCAGTACTTC.

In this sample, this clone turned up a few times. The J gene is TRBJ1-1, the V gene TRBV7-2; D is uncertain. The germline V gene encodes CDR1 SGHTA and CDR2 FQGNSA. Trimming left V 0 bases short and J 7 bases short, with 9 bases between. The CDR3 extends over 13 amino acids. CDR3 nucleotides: TGTGCCAGCAGCTTAGCGGGAGGCGGTGAAGCTTTCTTT. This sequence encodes CASSLAGGGEAFF.

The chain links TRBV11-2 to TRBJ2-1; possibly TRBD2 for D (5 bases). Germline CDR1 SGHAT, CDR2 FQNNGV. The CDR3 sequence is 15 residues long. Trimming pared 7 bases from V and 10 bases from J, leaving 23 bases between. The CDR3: CASTVNSRIDYEQFF. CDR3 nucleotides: TGTGCCAGCACCGTAAACTCTAGGATTGACTACGAGCAGTTCTTC. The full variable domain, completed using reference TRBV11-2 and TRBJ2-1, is EAGVAQSPRYKIIEKRQSVAFWCNPISGHATLYWYQQILGQGPKLLIQFQNNGVVDDSQLPKDRFSAERLKGVDSTLKIQPAKLEDSAVYLCASTVNSRIDYEQFFGPGTRLTVL.

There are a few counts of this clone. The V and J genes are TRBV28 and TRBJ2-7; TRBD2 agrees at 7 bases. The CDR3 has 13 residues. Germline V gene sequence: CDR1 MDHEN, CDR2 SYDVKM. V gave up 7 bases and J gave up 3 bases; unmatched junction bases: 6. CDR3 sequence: CASTPGTIYEQYF. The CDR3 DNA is TGTGCCAGCACCCCCGGGACTATCTACGAGCAGTACTTC.

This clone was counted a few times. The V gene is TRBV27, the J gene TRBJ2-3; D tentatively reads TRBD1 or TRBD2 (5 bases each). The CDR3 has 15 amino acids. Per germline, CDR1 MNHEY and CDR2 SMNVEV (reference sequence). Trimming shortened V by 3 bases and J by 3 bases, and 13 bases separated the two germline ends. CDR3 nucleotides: TGTGCCAGCAGTTTCGGGGCGCGGAGGACAGATACGCAGTATTTT. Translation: CASSFGARRTDTQYF.

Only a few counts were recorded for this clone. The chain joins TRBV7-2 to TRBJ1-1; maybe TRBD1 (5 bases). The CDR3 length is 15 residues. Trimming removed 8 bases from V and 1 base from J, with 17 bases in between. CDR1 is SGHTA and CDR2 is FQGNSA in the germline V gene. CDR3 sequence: CASREGSGQNTEAFF. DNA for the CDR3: TGTGCCAGCCGAGAGGGATCCGGACAGAACACTGAAGCTTTCTTT.

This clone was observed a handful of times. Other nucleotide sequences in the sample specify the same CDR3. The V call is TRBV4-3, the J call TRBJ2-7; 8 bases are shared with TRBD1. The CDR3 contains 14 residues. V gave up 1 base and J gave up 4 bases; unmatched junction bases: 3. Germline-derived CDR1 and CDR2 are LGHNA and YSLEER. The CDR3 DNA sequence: TGCGCCAGCAGCCAAGGACAGGGGACGTACGAGCAGTACTTC. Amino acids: CASSQGQGTYEQYF.

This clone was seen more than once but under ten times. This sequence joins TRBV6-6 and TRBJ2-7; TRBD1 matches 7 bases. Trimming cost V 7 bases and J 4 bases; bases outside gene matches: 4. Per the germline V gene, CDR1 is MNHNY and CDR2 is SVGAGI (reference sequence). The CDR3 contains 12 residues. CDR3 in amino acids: CASNRQGYEQYF. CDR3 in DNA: TGTGCCAGCAACCGACAGGGTTACGAGCAGTACTTC.

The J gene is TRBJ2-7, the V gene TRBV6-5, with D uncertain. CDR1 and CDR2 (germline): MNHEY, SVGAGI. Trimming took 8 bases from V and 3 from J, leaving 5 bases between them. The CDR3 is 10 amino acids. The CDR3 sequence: CASSLYEQYF. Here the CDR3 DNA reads TGTGCCAGCTCTCTCTACGAGCAGTACTTC.

The CDR3 sequence: CASNLDRSNQPQHF. CDR3 in DNA: TGTGCCAGTAACCTTGACAGAAGCAATCAGCCCCAGCATTTT. The chain combines TRBV19 with TRBJ1-5; D possibly corresponds to TRBD1 (5 bases). The CDR3 sequence is 14 residues long. From germline, CDR1 is LNHDA and CDR2 SQIVND (reference sequence). Deletions cut 7 bases from V and 1 base from J, with 11 bases between.

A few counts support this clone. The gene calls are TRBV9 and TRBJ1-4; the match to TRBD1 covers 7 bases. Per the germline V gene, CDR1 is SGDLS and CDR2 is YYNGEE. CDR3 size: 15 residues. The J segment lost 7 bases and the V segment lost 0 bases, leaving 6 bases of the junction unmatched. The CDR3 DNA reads TGTGCCAGCAGCGTAGCACCAGGGGGAGGTGAAAAACTGTTTTTT. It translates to CASSVAPGGGEKLFF. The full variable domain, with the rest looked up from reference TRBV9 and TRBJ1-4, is DSGVTQTPKHLITATGQRVTLRCSPRSGDLSVYWYQQSLDQGLQFLIQYYNGEERAKGNILERFSAQQFPDLHSELNLSSLELGDSALYFCASSVAPGGGEKLFFGSGTQLSVL.

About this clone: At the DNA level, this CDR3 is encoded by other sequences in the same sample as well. CDR3 loop: CASSVQGYGYTF. The CDR3 DNA follows: TGTGCCAGCAGTGTTCAGGGCTATGGCTACACCTTC. The chain has TRBV2 and TRBJ1-2; possible D gene TRBD1, 5 bases. Trimming removed 4 bases at V and 4 bases at J, with 7 bases between. The germline gives CDR1 SNHLY, CDR2 FYNNEI. This CDR3 region has 12 residues. Variable domain in full (rest from reference TRBV2 and TRBJ1-2): EPEVTQTPSHQVTQMGQEVILRCVPISNHLYFYWYRQILGQKVEFLVSFYNNEISEKSEIFDDQFSVERPDGSNFTLKIRSTKLEDSAMYFCASSVQGYGYTFGSGTRLTVV.